What follows are 26 T cell receptor beta chains derived from one specimen sequenced in a study of technical replicates of blood from several donors. Sequencing used immunoSEQ multiplex PCR; TCRdb keeps in-frame clones, though not all of them. This sample has 10,000 to 15,000 clones, with roughly 77% found just once. Sequenced sample: PBMCs. The receptors were gathered from a human donor in good health.

V usage is TRBV5-1 and J usage is TRBJ2-7; the match to TRBD2 covers 8 bases. Germline V gives CDR1 SGHRS, CDR2 YFSETQ. J lost 1 base, V lost 3 bases, and 6 bases had no gene match. This CDR3 contains 15 residues. CDR3 nucleotide sequence: TGCGCCAGCAGCTATACTACTAGCGGATCCTACGAGCAGTACTTC. Translating it yields CASSYTTSGSYEQYF.

This clone was detected only a few times. In DNA, the CDR3 is TGCGCCAGCAAGAGCGGAGTCGGCGGTGAAAAACTGTTTTTT. Residues: CASKSGVGGEKLFF. The rearrangement links TRBV5-1 to TRBJ1-4; no clear D gene. The V end was cut by 6 bases, the J end by 7 bases, with 16 bases between. The CDR3 runs to 14 residues. Germline lookup yields CDR1 SGHRS and CDR2 YFSETQ.

The rearrangement joins TRBV5-1 to TRBJ2-6; 12 bases are shared with TRBD1. CDR1 SGHRS and CDR2 YFSETQ come from the germline V gene. J gave up 1 base and V 5 bases, and 7 bases lay outside the gene matches. CDR3 length: 18 residues. The CDR3 loop is CASRPGTGGGSGANVLTF. CDR3 nucleotides: TGCGCCAGCAGGCCCGGGACAGGGGGCGGTTCTGGGGCCAACGTCCTGACTTTC.

The chain carries TRBV6-4 and TRBJ2-6, with 7 bases aligning to TRBD2. The CDR3 contains 16 residues. Germline CDR1 MRHNA, CDR2 SNTAGT. V lost 0 bases, J lost 2 bases, and 1 base stayed unmatched. CDR3 DNA: TGTGCCAGCAGTGACTCCGGGGGGACTGGGGCCAACGTCCTGACTTTC. The encoded protein is CASSDSGGTGANVLTF.

The rearrangement uses TRBV19 and TRBJ2-1; 7 bases are a match to TRBD2. The germline V gene has CDR1 LNHDA and CDR2 SQIVND (reference sequence). The CDR3 runs 15 residues. V dropped 3 bases and J dropped 4; count of bases not matched to a gene: 6. The CDR3 spells CASSIAASGYNEQFF. In nucleotides, the CDR3 is TGTGCCAGTAGTATCGCGGCTAGCGGTTACAATGAGCAGTTCTTC.

This clone was seen more than once but under ten times. The chain has TRBV7-9 and TRBJ2-2; D might be TRBD1 (5 bases). This CDR3 is built from 14 residues. Germline V gives CDR1 SEHNR, CDR2 FQNEAQ (reference sequence). The ends were cut back, 2 bases at V and 1 base at J, with 5 bases in the middle. The CDR3 nucleotides are TGTGCCAGCAGCTTAAGGGGGAACACCGGGGAGCTGTTTTTT. Residues: CASSLRGNTGELFF. Combining the CDR3 with reference TRBV7-9 and TRBJ2-2 gives the whole variable domain DTGVSQNPRHKITKRGQNVTFRCDPISEHNRLYWYRQTLGQGPEFLTYFQNEAQLEKSRLLSDRFSAERPKGSFSTLEIQRTEQGDSAMYLCASSLRGNTGELFFGEGSRLTVL.

The chain combines TRBV5-1 with TRBJ1-3; 8 bases fit TRBD1. V trimming: 2 bases; J trimming: 2 bases; junction bases outside the gene matches: 3. CDR1 and CDR2 (germline): SGHRS, YFSETQ. This CDR3 spans 15 amino acids. The CDR3 reads CASSLQGVPGNTIYF. For the CDR3, the DNA is TGCGCCAGCAGCTTACAGGGGGTTCCTGGAAACACCATATATTTT.

This clone was found a few times. The J gene is TRBJ2-7, the V gene TRBV7-9, with TRBD2 matching 9 bases. V gave up 1 base and J gave up 0 bases; unmatched junction bases: 1. Germline V gives CDR1 SEHNR, CDR2 FQNEAQ (reference sequence). The CDR3 has 15 amino acids. The CDR3 reads CASSLGLAASYEQYF. The CDR3 region has the DNA TGTGCCAGCAGCTTAGGACTAGCGGCCTCCTACGAGCAGTACTTC.

The chain links TRBV10-2 to TRBJ1-2; D may be TRBD1 (6 bases). Germline CDR1 is WSHSY and CDR2 is SAAADI. This CDR3 contains 12 residues. The V and J ends lost 10 bases and 12 bases respectively, with 21 bases between them. The CDR3 is CATRDNSELNTF. The CDR3 DNA follows: TGCGCCACCCGGGACAACTCAGAACTTAACACCTTC.

This clone was detected only a few times. The chain carries TRBV6-5 and TRBJ1-1, with D possibly being TRBD1 (5 bases). Germline assignment: CDR1 MNHEY and CDR2 SVGAGI. This CDR3 has 13 residues. Trimming stripped 7 bases from V and 5 bases from J, with 14 bases between. The CDR3 here is CASTEEGETEAFF. The CDR3 DNA follows: TGTGCCAGCACCGAGGAAGGGGAAACTGAAGCTTTCTTT.

The rearrangement links TRBV29-1 to TRBJ2-7, with TRBD2 as a possible D gene (5 bases). Germline values: CDR1 SQVTM, CDR2 ANQGSEA. This CDR3 region has 17 residues. V was pared by 0 bases and J by 7 bases, with 25 bases between. As DNA, the CDR3 is TGCAGCGTTGAAGATAAGAACTCGCCCCTGGTTCCGGGAGAGCAGTACTTC. Translated, it gives CSVEDKNSPLVPGEQYF.

The V and J genes are TRBV30 and TRBJ2-7; the D gene is possibly TRBD1 (6 bases). CDR3 length: 16 residues. V lost 2 bases to trimming and J lost 2 bases, with 19 bases between them. Germline loops: CDR1 GTSNPN, CDR2 SVGIG (reference sequence). CDR3 in amino acids: CAWSMKQGRGAYEQYF. CDR3 in DNA: TGTGCCTGGAGTATGAAACAGGGCAGAGGGGCCTACGAGCAGTACTTC.

The chain combines TRBV7-6 with TRBJ2-2; 9 nucleotides line up with TRBD1. Germline loops: CDR1 SGHVS, CDR2 FNYEAQ. The CDR3 runs to 14 residues. After removal of 8 bases from V and 7 bases from J, the junction contained 8 bases not matched to a gene. CDR3 amino acids: CASQQGAPGGELFF. In DNA, the CDR3 is TGTGCCAGCCAACAGGGGGCGCCTGGCGGGGAGCTGTTTTTT.

The V and J genes are TRBV27 and TRBJ1-4; 9 bases fit TRBD1. CDR3 length: 15 amino acids. V gave up 3 bases and J gave up 6 bases; unmatched junction bases: 5. CDR1 is MNHEY, CDR2 SMNVEV, per germline (reference sequence). For the CDR3, the DNA is TGTGCCAGCAGTTTTAAGTGGACAGGGGATGAAAAACTGTTTTTT. It specifies CASSFKWTGDEKLFF.

The rearrangement joins TRBV27 to TRBJ1-2; no firm D call. This CDR3 contains 13 residues. CDR1 is MNHEY, CDR2 SMNVEV, per germline (reference sequence). V lost 5 bases and J lost 2, with 9 bases in between. The DNA of the CDR3 is TGTGCCAGCAGTCTGGCCAGAAACTATGGCTACACCTTC. Translated: CASSLARNYGYTF.

V is TRBV19 and J is TRBJ1-5, with 7 bases that match TRBD1. J gave up 0 bases and V 3 bases, and 11 bases lay outside the gene matches. The CDR3 runs to 18 residues. Germline V lookup: CDR1 LNHDA, CDR2 SQIVND (reference sequence). CDR3 sequence reads: CASSIVEGAWDSNQPQHF. The CDR3 region has the DNA TGTGCCAGTAGTATCGTTGAGGGGGCCTGGGATAGCAATCAGCCCCAGCATTTT.

CDR3 DNA: TGTGCCGCCCTGGGAGTTAACCAAGAGACCCAGTACTTC. Its translation is CAALGVNQETQYF. V is TRBV30 and J is TRBJ2-5; D might be TRBD2 (5 bases). Trimming left V 8 bases short and J 0 bases short, with 13 bases between. This CDR3 has 13 residues. Per the germline V gene, CDR1 is GTSNPN and CDR2 is SVGIG (reference sequence).

This clone showed up just a few times. The chain is built from TRBV10-1 and TRBJ1-5, with D hard to call. This CDR3 spans 15 amino acids. Germline assignment: CDR1 WNHNN and CDR2 SYGVQD (reference sequence). V was pared by 7 bases and J by 4 bases, with 17 bases between. The CDR3 sequence is CASTIRDFGNQPQHF. CDR3 DNA sequence: TGCGCCAGCACGATCCGGGATTTTGGGAATCAGCCCCAGCATTTT.

The chain combines TRBV25-1 with TRBJ2-5; D is possibly TRBD1 (6 bases). CDR1 is MGHDK and CDR2 is SYGVNS in the germline V gene. V was clipped by 6 bases and J by 1 base, with 9 bases between them. CDR3 length: 13 residues. The chain's CDR3 is CASRDSGQETQYF. Here the CDR3 DNA reads TGTGCCAGCAGGGACAGTGGCCAAGAGACCCAGTACTTC.

The genes are TRBV7-9 and TRBJ2-7; TRBD2 matches 8 bases. With 7 bases clipped from V and 2 bases from J, the junction kept 13 bases outside the gene matches. The germline gives CDR1 SEHNR, CDR2 FQNEAQ (reference sequence). This CDR3 contains 16 residues. CDR3 DNA sequence: TGTGCCAGCACCGTCGGGGGGGCTAGCCAACCCTACGAGCAGTACTTC. It encodes CASTVGGASQPYEQYF.

V and J are TRBV6-5 and TRBJ1-1, with TRBD1 identical over 8 bases. This CDR3 is 14 amino acids long. The germline V gene encodes CDR1 MNHEY and CDR2 SVGAGI. J gave up 5 bases and V 6 bases, and 8 bases lay outside the gene matches. The CDR3 nucleotides read TGTGCCAGCAGGGAACAGGGGGGACGGACTGAAGCTTTCTTT. Its protein product is CASREQGGRTEAFF.

This chain connects TRBV5-1 to TRBJ2-1; 9 positions match TRBD2. This CDR3 is 16 amino acids long. Unmatched junction bases numbered 14, after V lost 4 bases and J lost 9 bases. Germline V lookup: CDR1 SGHRS, CDR2 YFSETQ. CDR3 residues: CASSPGVAGVRGEQFF. CDR3 sequence (DNA): TGCGCCAGCAGCCCCGGGGTAGCGGGAGTACGCGGTGAGCAGTTCTTC.

V and J are TRBV19 and TRBJ1-1; possible D gene TRBD1, 6 bases. The V end lost 5 bases, the J end lost 1 base, and 17 bases lay between the germline ends. The CDR3 consists of 16 residues. The germline V gene has CDR1 LNHDA and CDR2 SQIVND (reference sequence). CDR3 in DNA: TGTGCCAGTAGTCCCCTCATGGGGGCCTCGAACACTGAAGCTTTCTTT. Translated, it gives CASSPLMGASNTEAFF.

The chain links TRBV20-1 to TRBJ2-3; 7 bases are a match to TRBD1. The CDR3 loop spans 11 amino acids. Germline assignment: CDR1 DFQATT and CDR2 SNEGSKA (reference sequence). With 5 bases clipped from V and 8 bases from J, the junction kept 4 bases outside the gene matches. The CDR3, as DNA: TGCAGTGCTGAACAGGGGCGTACGCAGTATTTT. Its translation is CSAEQGRTQYF.

This clone showed up just a few times. The chain employs TRBV2 and TRBJ1-1; unclear D gene. CDR3 length equals 13 residues. V was pared by 4 bases and J by 1 base, with 7 bases between. Germline CDR1 SNHLY, CDR2 FYNNEI. The CDR3 spells CASSVDTNTEAFF. The CDR3 bases are TGTGCCAGCAGTGTCGACACGAACACTGAAGCTTTCTTT.

The chain links TRBV6-1 to TRBJ2-5, with a weak D call TRBD2 (6 bases). The CDR3 runs 13 residues. Trimming stripped 4 bases from V and 5 bases from J, with 11 bases between. Germline CDR1 MNHNS, CDR2 SASEGT. The CDR3 DNA follows: TGTGCCAGCAGTGGGGACGCGGGGGAGACCCAGTACTTC. Protein product: CASSGDAGETQYF.